These T cell receptor beta chains were read from a single sample in a study of blood T cell repertoires in COVID-19. Sequencing was performed with immunoSEQ multiplex PCR; in TCRdb, only in-frame clones are kept and a portion is missing. The table shows about 180,000 clones, with 88% occurring only once. The sample consisted of PBMCs or T cells enriched from blood (not recorded which). These TCRs come from a woman aged 18-29 years who had recovered from COVID-19. Both conserved end residues are part of each CDR3. A D gene is named only where the DNA matches it firmly. Size is omitted from some rows. Given values are once, few, many or a class for expanded clones.

clone_size j_call v_call d_call cdr3_nt cdr3_aa
. TRBJ1-5 TRBV27 . TGTGCCAGCAGTTTACATGGGGCAAATCAGCCCCAGCATTTT CASSLHGANQPQHF
few TRBJ2-5 TRBV29-1 . TGCAGCGTTGAACCAGGGTACCAAGAGACCCAGTACTTC CSVEPGYQETQYF
. TRBJ2-3 TRBV5-1 . TGCGCCAGCAGCTTGGCGTTTCTGGACAGTAGCACAGATACGCAGTATTTT CASSLAFLDSSTDTQYF
. TRBJ2-7 TRBV7-2 . TGTGCCAGCAGCTTAGTACAGGACGCGGTGGCGCAGTACTTC CASSLVQDAVAQYF
. TRBJ1-2 TRBV18 . TGTGCCAGCTCATCCAATACACAGAGTCCTAACTATGGCTACACCTTC CASSSNTQSPNYGYTF
. TRBJ2-1 TRBV7-9 . TGTGCCAGCAGCATCGGACTTGGGGAGCAGTTCTTC CASSIGLGEQFF
. TRBJ1-4 TRBV29-1 TRBD1 TGCAGCGTACCACAGGGGCCAACTAATGAAAAACTGTTTTTT CSVPQGPTNEKLFF
. TRBJ1-1 TRBV2 . TGTGCCAGCAAGGAAACCCGGGTGGGTACTGAAGCTTTCTTT CASKETRVGTEAFF
. TRBJ1-4 TRBV28 . TGTGCCAGCAGTTTTGGAGCAACTAATGAAAAACTGTTTTTT CASSFGATNEKLFF
once TRBJ2-1 TRBV12-3/TRBV12-4 . TGTGCCAGCAGGCGACTGGAGGAGGGTGAGCAGTTCTTC CASRRLEEGEQFF
once TRBJ2-7 TRBV5-4 . TGTGCCAGCAGCTTGTTCGGCGAAGTACAGGGCCCTTCCGAGCAGTACTTC CASSLFGEVQGPSEQYF
. TRBJ2-5 TRBV20-1 . TGCAGTGCCCGCGGGGAGACCCAGTACTTC CSARGETQYF
. TRBJ1-1 TRBV4-3 TRBD1 TGCGCCAGCAGCACTAGGACAGGAGGAACTGAAGCTTTCTTT CASSTRTGGTEAFF
. TRBJ2-7 TRBV3-1/TRBV3-2 TRBD2 TGTGCCAGCAGCCAAGATTCTAGCGGCACACCCTACGAGCAGTACTTC CASSQDSSGTPYEQYF
. TRBJ2-7 TRBV27 TRBD1 TGTGCCAGCAGAAATCCCGGGACAGGGTGGCCCTACGAGCAGTACTTC CASRNPGTGWPYEQYF
. TRBJ2-4 TRBV29-1 TRBD1 TGCAGCGGACAGGGGGCTGGGAACATTCAGTACTTC CSGQGAGNIQYF
. TRBJ2-1 TRBV6-2/TRBV6-3 . TGTGCCAGCAGTGTTCTAGTCGGTGAGCAGTTCTTC CASSVLVGEQFF
. TRBJ1-2 TRBV6-5 TRBD1 TGTGCCAGCCAGGGGGGATCCAATGGCTACACCTTC CASQGGSNGYTF
. TRBJ2-2 TRBV5-1 TRBD1 TGCGCCAGCAGCTCAGGGGGCCGGGAGCTGTTTTTT CASSSGGRELFF
. TRBJ2-1 TRBV18 . TGTGCCAGCTCACCCCTGACTTATCCTGAGCAGTTCTTC CASSPLTYPEQFF
. TRBJ1-5 TRBV21-1 . TGTGCCAGCGTCAGGGGAGATCAGCCCCAGCATTTT CASVRGDQPQHF
once TRBJ2-3 TRBV15 . TGTGCCACCAGCAGGGAGGGACAGAGCACAGATACGCAGTATTTT CATSREGQSTDTQYF
. TRBJ1-1 TRBV24-1 TRBD1 TGTGCCACCATCGCCGACAGGGAGTCTTTCGTGAACACTGAAGCTTTCTTT CATIADRESFVNTEAFF
. TRBJ1-4 TRBV6-5 . TGTGCCAGCAGTTATCGCGGTGGGGGGACCGGTGAAAAACTGTTTTTT CASSYRGGGTGEKLFF
. TRBJ2-5 TRBV7-9 . TGTGCCAGCAGCTTAGACCGAGAGGGAACCCAGTACTTC CASSLDREGTQYF
. TRBJ1-3 TRBV19 . TGTGCCAGTAGTGATACAGGGAACTCTGGAAACACCATATATTTT CASSDTGNSGNTIYF
. TRBJ1-5 TRBV18 TRBD1 TGTGCCAGCTCACCACCGGGACAGGGAGGTCAGCCCCAGCATTTT CASSPPGQGGQPQHF
. TRBJ2-7 TRBV28 TRBD1 TGTGCCAGCAACGTACAGGGGCCATCCTACGAGCAGTACTTC CASNVQGPSYEQYF
. TRBJ2-3 TRBV27 TRBD2 TGTGCCAGCAGTTCCCTCCGACTAGCGCCTAGCACAGATACGCAGTATTTT CASSSLRLAPSTDTQYF
. TRBJ2-1 TRBV30 . TGTGCCTGGAACCTGGAGGGCCCCTACAATGAGCAGTTCTTC CAWNLEGPYNEQFF
. TRBJ2-5 TRBV14 . TGTGCCAGCAGCCAGCACTTTAGCCCCGTCGTGGAGACCCAGTACTTC CASSQHFSPVVETQYF
. TRBJ2-1 TRBV19 . TGTGCCAGTAGCCCAGGGAATGAGCAGTTCTTC CASSPGNEQFF
. TRBJ1-4 TRBV27 . TGTGCCAGCAGTTCCCACAGGGAACAAAATGAAAAACTGTTTTTT CASSSHREQNEKLFF
once TRBJ2-6 TRBV9 . TGTGCCAGCAGCGGCGGGACGGGCAGCTCTGGGGCCAACGTCCTGACTTTC CASSGGTGSSGANVLTF
. TRBJ2-5 TRBV7-2 TRBD2 TGTGCCAGCAGCTTAGCGCCTAGCGGGGGGGCGGAGACCCAGTACTTC CASSLAPSGGAETQYF
. TRBJ2-6 TRBV21-1 . TGTGCCAGCAGCAAAGCAATTCCGACTAGCGGGAGGGCCGGTATCTACTCTGGGGCCAACGTCCTGACTTTC CASSKAIPTSGRAGIYSGANVLTF
. TRBJ2-5 TRBV6-5 . TGTGCCAGCAGTAGGAGCGCCCAAGAGACCCAGTACTTC CASSRSAQETQYF
. TRBJ1-2 TRBV29-1 TRBD1 TGCAGCGTTGAGGGCAGGGGGGACTATGGCTACACCTTC CSVEGRGDYGYTF
. TRBJ2-1 TRBV7-2 TRBD2 TGTGCCAGCAGCGTCGGGGGGGCGGGGTACAATGAGCAGTTCTTC CASSVGGAGYNEQFF
. TRBJ1-1 TRBV3-1/TRBV3-2 TRBD1 TGTGCCAGCAGCCAAGTACAGGGGTGGGAGGACACTGAAGCTTTCTTT CASSQVQGWEDTEAFF
. TRBJ1-1 TRBV6-5 . TGTGCCAGTAACAGGGCGAACACTGAAGCTTTCTTT CASNRANTEAFF
once TRBJ1-4 TRBV6-5 . TGTGCCAGCAGTTACTCGACAGCAACTAATGAAAAACTGTTTTTT CASSYSTATNEKLFF
. TRBJ1-2 TRBV29-1 TRBD1 TGCAGCGTCACCACAGGGGGAGGATCGATATCAAACTATGGCTACACCTTC CSVTTGGGSISNYGYTF
. TRBJ2-7 TRBV21-1 . TGTGCCAGCAGCAACCGGGACACCTCCTCCTACGAGCAGTACTTC CASSNRDTSSYEQYF
. TRBJ2-5 TRBV4-1 TRBD1 TGCGCCAGCAGCCAACTCCTGACCCTCCGGGACAGCCAAGAGACCCAGTACTTC CASSQLLTLRDSQETQYF
once TRBJ2-3 TRBV9 TRBD2 TGTGCCACTACAGCGGGGGATTCAGATACGCAGTATTTT CATTAGDSDTQYF
. TRBJ1-3 TRBV6-5 TRBD1 TGTGCCAGCAAGACAGGGGGGGGAAACACCATATATTTT CASKTGGGNTIYF
. TRBJ1-5 TRBV2 TRBD1 TGTGCCAGCGGGGCGACAGGGTTCAATCAGCCCCAGCATTTT CASGATGFNQPQHF
. TRBJ1-1 TRBV28 . TGTGCCAGTAATGTAGCGGGTGGGGACACTGAAGCTTTCTTT CASNVAGGDTEAFF
. TRBJ1-5 TRBV27 . TGTGCCAGCAGTTTGGCGGGACGGAGCAATCAGCCCCAGCATTTT CASSLAGRSNQPQHF
. TRBJ2-7 TRBV27 TRBD2 TGTGCCAGCAGTCCGGGGGGACTAGTAGCCTACGAGCAGTACTTC CASSPGGLVAYEQYF
once TRBJ2-7 TRBV3-1/TRBV3-2 TRBD2 TGTGCCAGCAGCCCCGGACTAGCGGGGGTCTTAAGCTCCTACGAGCAGTACTTC CASSPGLAGVLSSYEQYF
. TRBJ2-3 TRBV5-1 TRBD2 TGCGCCAGCAGCCAAGGGACTAGCGGGTTTGTAGATACGCAGTATTTT CASSQGTSGFVDTQYF
. TRBJ1-1 TRBV28 . TGTGCCAGCAGTTTGTCGCAGGGGTGGACTGAAGCTTTCTTT CASSLSQGWTEAFF
once TRBJ2-7 TRBV7-2 . TGTGCCAGCAGCTTAGGCGGTGCCTCGTACTACGAGCAGTACTTC CASSLGGASYYEQYF